This T cell receptor beta chain was recorded in a study of blood T cells in healthy people across ages. Regarding the study as a whole: There were more naive CD4+ cells and higher diversity in long-lived donors than in aged donors.

In this sample, this clonotype turned up a few times. What it recognizes is unknown. Samples each yielded at least 6 micrograms of total RNA. The length of the CDR3 is 12 residues. Germline lookup yields CDR1 DFQATT and CDR2 SNEGSKA (reference sequence). V was trimmed by 4 bases and J by 5 bases, leaving 9 bases between them. Primers used in a second PCR of about 6 to 12 cycles were a sample-barcoded 5' primer and a J-beta primer mix. All cDNA molecules were each tagged by a template-switch adaptor with 12 random nucleotides. TCRdb analysed the 5' RACE reads with MiXCR anew, one entry per CDR3 protein. The sample includes about 600,000 distinct CDR3 sequences, around 48% seen only once; the top ten take around 25%.

The clonotype comes from a man at least 80 years old in good health. The sample comprised blood. The chain is built from TRBV20-1 and TRBJ2-1; tentatively, D is TRBD2 (6 bases). CDR3 sequence reads: CSAIAVNNEQFF. CDR3 nucleotide sequence: TGCAGTGCTATAGCGGTTAACAATGAGCAGTTCTTC.